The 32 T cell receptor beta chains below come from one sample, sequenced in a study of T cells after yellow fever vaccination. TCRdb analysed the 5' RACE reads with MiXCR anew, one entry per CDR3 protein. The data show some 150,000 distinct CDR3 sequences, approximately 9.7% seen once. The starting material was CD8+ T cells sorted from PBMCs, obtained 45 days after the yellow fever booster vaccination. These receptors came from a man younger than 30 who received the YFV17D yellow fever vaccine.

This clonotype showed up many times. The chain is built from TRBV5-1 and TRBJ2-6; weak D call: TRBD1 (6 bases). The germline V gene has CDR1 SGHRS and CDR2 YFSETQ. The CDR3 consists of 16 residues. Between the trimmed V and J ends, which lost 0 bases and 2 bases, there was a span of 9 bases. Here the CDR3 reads CASSLGTAPGANVLTF. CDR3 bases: TGCGCCAGCAGCTTGGGGACAGCTCCTGGGGCCAACGTCCTGACTTTC. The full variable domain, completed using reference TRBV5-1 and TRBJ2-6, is KAGVTQTPRYLIKTRGQQVTLSCSPISGHRSVSWYQQTPGQGLQFLFEYFSETQRNKGNFPGRFSGRQFSNSRSEMNVSTLELGDSALYLCASSLGTAPGANVLTFGAGSRLTVL.

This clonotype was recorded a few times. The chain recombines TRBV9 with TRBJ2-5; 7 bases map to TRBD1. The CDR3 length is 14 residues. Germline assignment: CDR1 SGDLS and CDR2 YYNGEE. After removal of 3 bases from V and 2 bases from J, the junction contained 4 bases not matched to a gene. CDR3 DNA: TGTGCCAGCAGCGCCGGGACAGATCAAGAGACCCAGTACTTC. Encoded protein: CASSAGTDQETQYF.

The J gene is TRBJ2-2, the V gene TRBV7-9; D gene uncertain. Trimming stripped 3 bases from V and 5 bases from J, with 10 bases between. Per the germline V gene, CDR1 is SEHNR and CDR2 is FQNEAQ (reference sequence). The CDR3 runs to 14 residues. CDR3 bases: TGTGCCAGCAGCTTCAGACAAGTGACCGGGGAGCTGTTTTTT. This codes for CASSFRQVTGELFF.

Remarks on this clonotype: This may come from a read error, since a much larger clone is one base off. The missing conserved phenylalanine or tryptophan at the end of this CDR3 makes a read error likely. CDR3 loop: CASSLPSTSGGGQETQYY. In nucleotides, the CDR3 is TGTGCCAGCAGCTTACCCTCTACTAGCGGGGGAGGACAAGAGACCCAGTACTAC. V gene TRBV7-9 combines with J gene TRBJ2-5; 11 bases are shared with TRBD2. The CDR3 contains 18 residues. Germline V CDR1 and CDR2: SEHNR, FQNEAQ (reference sequence). V gave up 2 bases and J gave up 2 bases; unmatched junction bases: 10.

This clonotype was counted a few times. Written as DNA, the CDR3 is TGTGCCAGCAGTTTATGGCAGGGGGCGCGGGAGACCCAGTACTTC. The encoded protein is CASSLWQGARETQYF. The rearrangement joins TRBV27 to TRBJ2-5; 8 nucleotides line up with TRBD1. CDR1 is MNHEY and CDR2 is SMNVEV in the germline V gene (reference sequence). The CDR3 totals 15 residues. Trimming cost V 1 base and J 5 bases; bases outside gene matches: 6.

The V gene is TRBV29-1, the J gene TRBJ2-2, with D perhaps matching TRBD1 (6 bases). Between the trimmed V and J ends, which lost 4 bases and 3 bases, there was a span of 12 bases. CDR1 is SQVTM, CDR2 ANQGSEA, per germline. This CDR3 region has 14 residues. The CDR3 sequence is CSVVGQGHTGELFF. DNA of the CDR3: TGCAGCGTTGTTGGCCAGGGGCACACCGGGGAGCTGTTTTTT.

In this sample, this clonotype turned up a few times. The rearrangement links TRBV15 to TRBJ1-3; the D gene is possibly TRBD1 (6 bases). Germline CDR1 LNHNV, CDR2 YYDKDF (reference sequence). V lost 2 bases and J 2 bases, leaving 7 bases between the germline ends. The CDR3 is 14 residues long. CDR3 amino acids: CATSRQGTGNTIYF. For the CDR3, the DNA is TGTGCCACCAGCAGACAGGGGACTGGAAACACCATATATTTT. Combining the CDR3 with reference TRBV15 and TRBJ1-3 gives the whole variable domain DAMVIQNPRYQVTQFGKPVTLSCSQTLNHNVMYWYQQKSSQAPKLLFHYYDKDFNNEADTPDNFQSRRPNTSFCFLDIRSPGLGDTAMYLCATSRQGTGNTIYFGEGSWLTVV.

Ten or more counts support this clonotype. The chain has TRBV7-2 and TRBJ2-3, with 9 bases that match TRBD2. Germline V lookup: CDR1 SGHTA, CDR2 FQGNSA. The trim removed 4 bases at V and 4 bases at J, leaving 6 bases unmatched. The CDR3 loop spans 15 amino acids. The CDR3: CASSWASGVADTQYF. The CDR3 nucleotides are TGTGCCAGCAGCTGGGCTAGCGGGGTTGCAGATACGCAGTATTTT.

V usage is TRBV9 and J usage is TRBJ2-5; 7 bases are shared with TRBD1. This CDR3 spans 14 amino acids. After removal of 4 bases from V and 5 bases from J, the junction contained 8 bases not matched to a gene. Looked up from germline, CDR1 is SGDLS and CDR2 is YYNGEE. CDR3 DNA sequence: TGTGCCAGCAGCCCCAGGGGGAGTACGGAGACCCAGTACTTC. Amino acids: CASSPRGSTETQYF.

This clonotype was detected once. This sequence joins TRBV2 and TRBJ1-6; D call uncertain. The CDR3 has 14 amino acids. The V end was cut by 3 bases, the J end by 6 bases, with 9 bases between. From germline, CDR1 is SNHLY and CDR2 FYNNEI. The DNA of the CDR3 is TGTGCCAGCAGTGAGGGAGACGGTAATTCACCCCTCCACTTT. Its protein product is CASSEGDGNSPLHF.

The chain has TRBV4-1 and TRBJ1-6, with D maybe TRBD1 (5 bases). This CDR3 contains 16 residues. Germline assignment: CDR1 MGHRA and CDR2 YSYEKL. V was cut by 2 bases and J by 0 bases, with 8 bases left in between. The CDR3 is CASSQRDYSYNSPLHF. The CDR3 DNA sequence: TGCGCCAGCAGCCAAAGGGACTACTCCTATAATTCACCCCTCCACTTT.

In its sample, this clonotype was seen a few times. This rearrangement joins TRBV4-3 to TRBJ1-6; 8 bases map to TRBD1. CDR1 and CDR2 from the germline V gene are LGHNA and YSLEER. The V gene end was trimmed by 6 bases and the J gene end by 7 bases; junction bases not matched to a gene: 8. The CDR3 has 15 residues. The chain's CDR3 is CASRPGQGRNSPLHF. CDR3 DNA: TGCGCCAGCAGACCCGGACAGGGACGGAATTCACCCCTCCACTTT.

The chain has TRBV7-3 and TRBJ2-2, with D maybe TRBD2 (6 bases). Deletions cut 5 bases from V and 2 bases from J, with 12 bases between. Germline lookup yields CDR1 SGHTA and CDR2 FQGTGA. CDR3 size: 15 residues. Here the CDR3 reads CASSHPGVNTGELFF. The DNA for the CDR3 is TGTGCCAGCAGCCACCCGGGGGTAAACACCGGGGAGCTGTTTTTT.

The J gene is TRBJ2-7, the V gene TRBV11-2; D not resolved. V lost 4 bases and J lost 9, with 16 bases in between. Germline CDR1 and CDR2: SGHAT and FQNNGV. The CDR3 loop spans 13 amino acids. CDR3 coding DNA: TGTGCCAGCAGCTCAACATCGCAGCTGGGGCAGTACTTC. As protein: CASSSTSQLGQYF.

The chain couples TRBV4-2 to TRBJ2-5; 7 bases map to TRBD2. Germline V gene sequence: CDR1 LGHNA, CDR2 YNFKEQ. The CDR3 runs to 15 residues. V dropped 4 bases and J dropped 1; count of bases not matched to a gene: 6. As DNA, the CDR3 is TGTGCCAGCAGCCGAGGGGACTACCTCCAAGAGACCCAGTACTTC. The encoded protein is CASSRGDYLQETQYF.

This CDR3 is CASSYFGGGYNEQFF. CDR3 DNA: TGTGCCAGCAGTTATTTCGGCGGGGGGTACAATGAGCAGTTCTTC. This chain connects TRBV6-5 to TRBJ2-1, with 8 bases lining up with TRBD2. The ends lost 3 bases at V and 4 bases at J; junction bases unmatched: 5. The CDR3 contains 15 residues. From germline, CDR1 is MNHEY and CDR2 SVGAGI.

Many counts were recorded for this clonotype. The CDR3 coding sequence is TGTGCCAGCAGCCGCACGGACGGTAGGAATGAGCAGTTCTTC. Encoded protein: CASSRTDGRNEQFF. This chain connects TRBV7-2 to TRBJ2-1; D not resolved. The CDR3 has 14 residues. The germline V gene has CDR1 SGHTA and CDR2 FQGNSA. The V gene lost 5 bases and the J gene lost 7 bases, with 15 bases spanning the gap. Combining the CDR3 with reference TRBV7-2 and TRBJ2-1 gives the whole variable domain GAGVSQSPSNKVTEKGKDVELRCDPISGHTALYWYRQSLGQGLEFLIYFQGNSAPDKSGLPSDRFSAERTGGSVSTLTIQRTQQEDSAVYLCASSRTDGRNEQFFGPGTRLTVL.

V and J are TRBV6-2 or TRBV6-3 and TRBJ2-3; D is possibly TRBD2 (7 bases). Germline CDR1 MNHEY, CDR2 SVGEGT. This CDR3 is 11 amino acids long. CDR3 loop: CATQRGGTQYF. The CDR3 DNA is TGTGCTACTCAGAGGGGGGGAACGCAGTATTTT.

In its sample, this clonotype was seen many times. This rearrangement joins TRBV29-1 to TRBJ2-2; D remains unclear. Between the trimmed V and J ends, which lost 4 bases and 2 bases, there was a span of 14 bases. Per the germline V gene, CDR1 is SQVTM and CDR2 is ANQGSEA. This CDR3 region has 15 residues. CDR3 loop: CSVADVRVNTGELFF. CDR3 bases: TGCAGCGTTGCCGACGTCCGGGTCAACACCGGGGAGCTGTTTTTT.

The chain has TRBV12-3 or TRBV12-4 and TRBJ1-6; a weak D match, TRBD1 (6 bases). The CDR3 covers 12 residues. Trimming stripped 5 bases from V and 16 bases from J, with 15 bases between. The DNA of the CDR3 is TGTGCCAGCAGTCTTGGGACACCCGGTCTCCACTTT. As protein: CASSLGTPGLHF.

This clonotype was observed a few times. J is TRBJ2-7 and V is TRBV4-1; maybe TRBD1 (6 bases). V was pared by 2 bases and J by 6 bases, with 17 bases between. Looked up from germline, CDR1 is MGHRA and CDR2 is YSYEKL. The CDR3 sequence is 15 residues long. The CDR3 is CASSQREQGWGEQYF. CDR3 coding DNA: TGCGCCAGCAGCCAAAGGGAACAGGGATGGGGCGAGCAGTACTTC.

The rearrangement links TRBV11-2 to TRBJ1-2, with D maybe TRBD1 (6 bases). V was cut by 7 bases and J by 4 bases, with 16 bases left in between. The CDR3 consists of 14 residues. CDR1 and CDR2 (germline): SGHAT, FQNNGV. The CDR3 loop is CASTRGAGAYGYTF. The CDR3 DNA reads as TGTGCCAGCACACGGGGGGCGGGGGCCTATGGCTACACCTTC.

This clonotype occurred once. The CDR3 spells CASSPRRQSQETQYF. As DNA, the CDR3 is TGTGCCAGCAGCCCGCGGCGGCAGAGTCAAGAGACCCAGTACTTC. The chain is built from TRBV7-9 and TRBJ2-5; no reliable D call. V lost 5 bases and J lost 2, with 15 bases in between. CDR1 and CDR2 (germline): SEHNR, FQNEAQ (reference sequence). The CDR3 contains 15 residues.

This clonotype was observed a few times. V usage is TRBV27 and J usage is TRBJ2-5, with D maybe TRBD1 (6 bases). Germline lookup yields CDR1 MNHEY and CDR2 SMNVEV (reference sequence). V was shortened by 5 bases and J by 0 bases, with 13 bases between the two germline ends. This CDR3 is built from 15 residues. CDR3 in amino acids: CASSPMYRDQETQYF. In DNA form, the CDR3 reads TGTGCCAGCAGTCCCATGTACAGGGACCAAGAGACCCAGTACTTC.

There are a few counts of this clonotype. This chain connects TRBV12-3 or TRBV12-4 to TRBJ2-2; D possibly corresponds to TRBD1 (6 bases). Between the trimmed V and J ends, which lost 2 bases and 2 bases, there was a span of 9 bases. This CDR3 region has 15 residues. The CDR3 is CASSLLGHNTGELFF. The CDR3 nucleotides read TGTGCCAGCAGTTTATTGGGACACAACACCGGGGAGCTGTTTTTT.

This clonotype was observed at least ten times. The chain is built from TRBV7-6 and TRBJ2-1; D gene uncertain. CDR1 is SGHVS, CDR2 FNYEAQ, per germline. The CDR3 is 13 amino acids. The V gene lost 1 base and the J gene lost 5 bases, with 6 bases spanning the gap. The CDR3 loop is CASSLDWNNEQFF. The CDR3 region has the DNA TGTGCCAGCAGCTTAGACTGGAACAATGAGCAGTTCTTC.

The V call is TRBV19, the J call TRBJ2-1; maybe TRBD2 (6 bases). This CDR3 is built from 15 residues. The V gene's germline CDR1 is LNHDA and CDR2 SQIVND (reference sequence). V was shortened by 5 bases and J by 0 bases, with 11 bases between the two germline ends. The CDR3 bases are TGTGCCAGTAGTGTGGGGGGAAGCTCCTACAATGAGCAGTTCTTC. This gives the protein CASSVGGSSYNEQFF.

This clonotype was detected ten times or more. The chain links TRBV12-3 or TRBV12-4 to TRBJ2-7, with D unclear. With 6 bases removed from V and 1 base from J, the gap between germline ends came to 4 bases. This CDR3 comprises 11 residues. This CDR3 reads CASSFSYEQYF. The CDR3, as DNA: TGTGCCAGCAGCTTTTCCTACGAGCAGTACTTC.

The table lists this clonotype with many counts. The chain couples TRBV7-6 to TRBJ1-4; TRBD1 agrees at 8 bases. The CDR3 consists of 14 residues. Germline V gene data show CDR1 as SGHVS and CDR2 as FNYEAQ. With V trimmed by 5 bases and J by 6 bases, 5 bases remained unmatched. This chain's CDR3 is CASSPEDRDEKLFF. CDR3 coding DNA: TGTGCCAGCAGCCCCGAGGACAGGGATGAAAAACTGTTTTTT.

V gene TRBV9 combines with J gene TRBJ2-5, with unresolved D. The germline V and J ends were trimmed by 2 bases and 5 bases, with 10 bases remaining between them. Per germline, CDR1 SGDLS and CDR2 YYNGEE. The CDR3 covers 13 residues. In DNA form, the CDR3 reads TGTGCCAGCAGCGTGGGCTATTCCGAGACCCAGTACTTC. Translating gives CASSVGYSETQYF.

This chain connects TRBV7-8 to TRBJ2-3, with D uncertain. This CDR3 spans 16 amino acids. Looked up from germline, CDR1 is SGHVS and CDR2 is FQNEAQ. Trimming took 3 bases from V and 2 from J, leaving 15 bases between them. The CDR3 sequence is CASSLSSRAPTDTQYF. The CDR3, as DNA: TGTGCCAGCAGCTTGTCGTCTAGGGCACCCACAGATACGCAGTATTTT.

The CDR3 reads CAIRDGTTDTQYF. CDR3 nucleotides: TGTGCCATCAGGGACGGGACCACAGATACGCAGTATTTT. The rearrangement links TRBV10-3 to TRBJ2-3, with D perhaps matching TRBD1 or TRBD2 (5 bases each). Per the germline V gene, CDR1 is ENHRY and CDR2 is SYGVKD. The V and J ends lost 6 bases and 2 bases respectively, with 9 bases between them. The CDR3 totals 13 residues.